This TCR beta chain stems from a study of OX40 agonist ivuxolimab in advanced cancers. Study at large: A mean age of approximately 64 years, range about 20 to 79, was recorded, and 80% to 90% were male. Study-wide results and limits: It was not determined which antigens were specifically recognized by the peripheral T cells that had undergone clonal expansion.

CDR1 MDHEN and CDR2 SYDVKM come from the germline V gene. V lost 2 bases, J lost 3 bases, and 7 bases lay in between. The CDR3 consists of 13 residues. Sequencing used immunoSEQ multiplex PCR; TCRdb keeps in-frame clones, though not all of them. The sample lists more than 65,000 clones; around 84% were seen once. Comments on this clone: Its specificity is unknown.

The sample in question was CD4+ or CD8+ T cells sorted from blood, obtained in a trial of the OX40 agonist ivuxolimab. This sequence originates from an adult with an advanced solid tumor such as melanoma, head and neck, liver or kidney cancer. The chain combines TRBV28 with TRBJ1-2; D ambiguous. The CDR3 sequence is CASSLDMDYGYTF. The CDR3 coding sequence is TGTGCCAGCAGTTTAGACATGGACTATGGCTACACCTTC.